This T cell receptor (beta chain) emerged from a study of CD8 T cells in ankylosing spondylitis. Study-wide results and limits: It was reported that disease-linked clones were significantly enriched in matched ankylosing spondylitis synovial fluid. Several of the motif variants were reported before in synovial fluid and blood from reactive arthritis. The study identified a TCR beta motif of about eight highly homologous variants that appeared characteristic of ankylosing spondylitis blood. Disease-linked clones, CD8+, were relatively rare in peripheral blood.

TCRdb analysed the 5' RACE reads with MiXCR anew, one entry per CDR3 protein. The sample contains around 180,000 distinct CDR3 sequences, 13% of which appear only once. Trimming took off 3 bases at V and 2 bases at J, with 9 bases between the two ends. CDR3 length: 13 amino acids. Germline CDR1 and CDR2: SQVTM and ANQGSEA. This clonotype occurred a few times. Antigen: not known. V and J are TRBV29-1 and TRBJ2-3; TRBD2 is a possible D gene (7 bases). This receptor was taken from a female donor with ankylosing spondylitis or in good health (not recorded which). The sequenced sample was blood, either unsorted or a sorted T cell fraction (not recorded which). The CDR3 reads CSVEGGHTDTQYF. The CDR3 DNA reads as TGCAGCGTTGAGGGGGGGCACACAGATACGCAGTATTTT.